This is a list of T cell receptor beta chains from one sample in a study of T cell responses to AZD1222 COVID-19 vaccine. Using immunoSEQ multiplex PCR, the repertoire was profiled, and TCRdb retains in-frame clones only, with some absent. This table has about 140,000 clones, roughly 89% appearing once. The material sequenced was peripheral blood, taken on day 0 of AZD1222 vaccination. The source is an adult in good health. CDR3s include the opening cysteine and the closing phenylalanine or tryptophan. The D gene is left open where the match is weak. Clone size is not always given. Where it is, it says once, few, many or a class for expanded clones.

CDR3aa: CASSIPWGGHLFSEQYF; CDR3nt: TGTGCCAGTAGTATTCCCTGGGGGGGACACCTATTTTCCGAGCAGTACTTC; d_gene: .; len: 17; v_gene: TRBV19; j_gene: TRBJ2-7; abundance: .
CDR3aa: CASSWGLAGEGETQYF; CDR3nt: TGCGCCAGCAGCTGGGGACTAGCGGGAGAGGGAGAGACCCAGTACTTC; d_gene: TRBD2; len: 16; v_gene: TRBV5-1; j_gene: TRBJ2-5; abundance: .
CDR3aa: CASSPDSFQEQFF; CDR3nt: TGTGCCAGCTCACCGGACAGCTTCCAAGAGCAGTTCTTC; d_gene: .; len: 13; v_gene: TRBV18; j_gene: TRBJ2-1; abundance: few
CDR3aa: CASSQLTSRDTGELFF; CDR3nt: TGTGCCAGCAGCCAGCTAACTAGCCGGGACACCGGGGAGCTGTTTTTT; d_gene: .; len: 16; v_gene: TRBV4-2; j_gene: TRBJ2-2; abundance: .
CDR3aa: CSVDTAGGDTQYF; CDR3nt: TGCAGCGTTGATACAGCGGGTGGGGATACGCAGTATTTT; d_gene: .; len: 13; v_gene: TRBV29-1; j_gene: TRBJ2-3; abundance: .
CDR3aa: CASSLSRGTDTQYF; CDR3nt: TGTGCCAGCAGCTTAAGCAGGGGCACAGATACGCAGTATTTT; d_gene: .; len: 14; v_gene: TRBV7-9; j_gene: TRBJ2-3; abundance: .
CDR3aa: CATSREPGMNTEAFF; CDR3nt: TGTGCCACCAGCAGAGAGCCAGGGATGAACACTGAAGCTTTCTTT; d_gene: .; len: 15; v_gene: TRBV15; j_gene: TRBJ1-1; abundance: .
CDR3aa: CASSYGTGRHGELFF; CDR3nt: TGTGCCAGCAGTTACGGGACAGGGCGGCACGGGGAGCTGTTTTTT; d_gene: TRBD1; len: 15; v_gene: TRBV6-5; j_gene: TRBJ2-2; abundance: .
CDR3aa: CASKRGGNQPQHF; CDR3nt: TGTGCCAGCAAGCGTGGTGGCAATCAGCCCCAGCATTTT; d_gene: .; len: 13; v_gene: TRBV28; j_gene: TRBJ1-5; abundance: .
CDR3aa: CASSLGVAMGDTQYF; CDR3nt: TGTGCCAGCAGCTTAGGGGTAGCGATGGGGGATACGCAGTATTTT; d_gene: .; len: 15; v_gene: TRBV7-2; j_gene: TRBJ2-3; abundance: .
CDR3aa: CASSDSAFSGAQYF; CDR3nt: TGTGCCAGCAGTGACTCCGCTTTTTCAGGCGCGCAGTATTTT; d_gene: .; len: 14; v_gene: TRBV6-4; j_gene: TRBJ2-3; abundance: .
CDR3aa: CASSLDLAGGGEQYF; CDR3nt: TGTGCCAGCAGCTTAGACCTAGCGGGAGGTGGCGAGCAGTACTTC; d_gene: TRBD2; len: 15; v_gene: TRBV7-6; j_gene: TRBJ2-7; abundance: .
CDR3aa: CASSHPQESSGNTIYF; CDR3nt: TGCGCCAGCAGCCATCCCCAGGAGAGCTCTGGAAACACCATATATTTT; d_gene: .; len: 16; v_gene: TRBV4-1; j_gene: TRBJ1-3; abundance: .
CDR3aa: CASRLDYRGVTDTQYF; CDR3nt: TGCGCCAGCAGATTAGACTACAGGGGAGTCACAGATACGCAGTATTTT; d_gene: TRBD1; len: 16; v_gene: TRBV5-1; j_gene: TRBJ2-3; abundance: .
CDR3aa: CASNSADSNEQFF; CDR3nt: TGTGCCAGCAATTCCGCGGACTCCAATGAGCAGTTCTTC; d_gene: .; len: 13; v_gene: TRBV28; j_gene: TRBJ2-1; abundance: .
CDR3aa: CASTNPSGSRTDTQYF; CDR3nt: TGTGCCAGCACCAATCCGTCTGGGAGTCGCACAGATACGCAGTATTTT; d_gene: .; len: 16; v_gene: TRBV28; j_gene: TRBJ2-3; abundance: .
CDR3aa: CASSGTGKDTQYF; CDR3nt: TGTGCCAGCAGTGGGACAGGGAAAGATACGCAGTATTTT; d_gene: TRBD1; len: 13; v_gene: TRBV25-1; j_gene: TRBJ2-3; abundance: .
CDR3aa: CASSAGLVRIEQYF; CDR3nt: TGTGCCAGCAGTGCAGGGCTCGTACGTATCGAGCAGTACTTC; d_gene: .; len: 14; v_gene: TRBV28; j_gene: TRBJ2-7; abundance: .
CDR3aa: CASSELQGNEQYF; CDR3nt: TGTGCCAGCAGCGAACTCCAGGGGAACGAGCAGTACTTC; d_gene: .; len: 13; v_gene: TRBV2; j_gene: TRBJ2-7; abundance: .
CDR3aa: CATSVTGQGSNQPQHF; CDR3nt: TGTGCCACCAGTGTCACGGGACAGGGTAGCAATCAGCCCCAGCATTTT; d_gene: TRBD1; len: 16; v_gene: TRBV24-1; j_gene: TRBJ1-5; abundance: .
CDR3aa: CASTSGTYNEQFF; CDR3nt: TGTGCCAGCACTAGCGGGACTTACAATGAGCAGTTCTTC; d_gene: TRBD2; len: 13; v_gene: TRBV12-3/TRBV12-4; j_gene: TRBJ2-1; abundance: .
CDR3aa: CATSVGYEQYF; CDR3nt: TGTGCCACCAGTGTGGGCTACGAGCAGTACTTC; d_gene: .; len: 11; v_gene: TRBV24-1; j_gene: TRBJ2-7; abundance: .
CDR3aa: CASSATTGVATEAFF; CDR3nt: TGTGCCAGCAGTGCCACGACAGGGGTGGCCACTGAAGCTTTCTTT; d_gene: TRBD1; len: 15; v_gene: TRBV2; j_gene: TRBJ1-1; abundance: .
CDR3aa: CASSLLLVQVTEAFF; CDR3nt: TGCGCCAGCAGCCTTCTGTTAGTCCAGGTCACTGAAGCTTTCTTT; d_gene: .; len: 15; v_gene: TRBV4-1; j_gene: TRBJ1-1; abundance: once
CDR3aa: CASRQSGIGTGELFF; CDR3nt: TGTGCCAGCAGACAAAGCGGGATAGGAACCGGGGAGCTGTTTTTT; d_gene: TRBD2; len: 15; v_gene: TRBV5-6; j_gene: TRBJ2-2; abundance: .
CDR3aa: CASSLTGYEQYF; CDR3nt: TGTGCCAGCAGCCTCACGGGGTACGAGCAGTACTTC; d_gene: .; len: 12; v_gene: TRBV11-2; j_gene: TRBJ2-7; abundance: .
CDR3aa: CASSLGLLPNYGYTF; CDR3nt: TGTGCCAGCAGCTTGGGCCTTCTGCCAAACTATGGCTACACCTTC; d_gene: .; len: 15; v_gene: TRBV5-5; j_gene: TRBJ1-2; abundance: once
CDR3aa: CASSSPSYEQYF; CDR3nt: TGTGCCAGCAGCTCACCGAGCTACGAGCAGTACTTC; d_gene: .; len: 12; v_gene: TRBV6-2/TRBV6-3; j_gene: TRBJ2-7; abundance: few
CDR3aa: CASSFGRVNTEAFF; CDR3nt: TGTGCCAGCAGTTTTGGCAGGGTGAACACTGAAGCTTTCTTT; d_gene: .; len: 14; v_gene: TRBV6-5; j_gene: TRBJ1-1; abundance: .
CDR3aa: CASTAGGSSYNEQFF; CDR3nt: TGTGCCAGCACGGCGGGCGGGAGCTCCTACAATGAGCAGTTCTTC; d_gene: TRBD2; len: 15; v_gene: TRBV6-5; j_gene: TRBJ2-1; abundance: .
CDR3aa: CASGQGVPQLQGYTF; CDR3nt: TGTGCCAGCGGACAGGGGGTGCCCCAACTGCAAGGCTACACCTTC; d_gene: TRBD1; len: 15; v_gene: TRBV27; j_gene: TRBJ1-2; abundance: .
CDR3aa: CASTSTTGGIRDEQFF; CDR3nt: TGTGCCTCAACCTCAACGACAGGTGGGATTAGGGATGAGCAGTTCTTC; d_gene: .; len: 16; v_gene: TRBV19; j_gene: TRBJ2-1; abundance: .
CDR3aa: CASSQGVYSYEQYF; CDR3nt: TGTGCCAGCAGCCAAGGAGTTTACTCCTACGAGCAGTACTTC; d_gene: .; len: 14; v_gene: TRBV3-1/TRBV3-2; j_gene: TRBJ2-7; abundance: .
CDR3aa: CASSGLAGSQETQYF; CDR3nt: TGTGCCAGCAGTGGACTAGCGGGAAGCCAAGAGACCCAGTACTTC; d_gene: TRBD2; len: 15; v_gene: TRBV7-9; j_gene: TRBJ2-5; abundance: .
CDR3aa: CASSRALYNSPLHF; CDR3nt: TGTGCCAGCAGCAGGGCACTTTATAATTCACCCCTCCACTTT; d_gene: .; len: 14; v_gene: TRBV6-5; j_gene: TRBJ1-6; abundance: once
CDR3aa: CASSFSGGRTGYTF; CDR3nt: TGTGCCAGCAGCTTTTCCGGGGGCAGGACTGGCTACACCTTC; d_gene: .; len: 14; v_gene: TRBV7-9; j_gene: TRBJ1-2; abundance: .
CDR3aa: CARLAGGYEQYF; CDR3nt: TGCGCCAGACTAGCGGGAGGATACGAGCAGTACTTC; d_gene: TRBD2; len: 12; v_gene: TRBV10-1; j_gene: TRBJ2-7; abundance: .
CDR3aa: CSVEDNTEAFF; CDR3nt: TGCAGCGTTGAGGATAATACTGAAGCTTTCTTT; d_gene: .; len: 11; v_gene: TRBV29-1; j_gene: TRBJ1-1; abundance: .
CDR3aa: CASSVGANLQETQYF; CDR3nt: TGTGCCAGCAGCGTAGGGGCTAATCTCCAAGAGACCCAGTACTTC; d_gene: .; len: 15; v_gene: TRBV9; j_gene: TRBJ2-5; abundance: .
CDR3aa: CASSQLIRAETQYF; CDR3nt: TGTGCCAGCAGCCAACTTATAAGGGCAGAGACCCAGTACTTC; d_gene: .; len: 14; v_gene: TRBV3-1/TRBV3-2; j_gene: TRBJ2-5; abundance: .
CDR3aa: CASSFGLAGAIPYNEQFF; CDR3nt: TGCGCCAGCAGCTTTGGACTAGCGGGAGCAATCCCCTACAATGAGCAGTTCTTC; d_gene: TRBD2; len: 18; v_gene: TRBV5-1; j_gene: TRBJ2-1; abundance: once
CDR3aa: CASSSGQGETGELFF; CDR3nt: TGTGCCAGCAGTTCCGGACAGGGTGAGACCGGGGAGCTGTTTTTT; d_gene: TRBD1; len: 15; v_gene: TRBV6-5; j_gene: TRBJ2-2; abundance: .
CDR3aa: CASRDSAYEQYF; CDR3nt: TGTGCCAGCCGGGACAGTGCCTACGAGCAGTACTTC; d_gene: TRBD1; len: 12; v_gene: TRBV7-8; j_gene: TRBJ2-7; abundance: .
CDR3aa: CASSFMTGGHNEQFF; CDR3nt: TGTGCCAGCAGCTTTATGACAGGGGGCCACAATGAGCAGTTCTTC; d_gene: TRBD1; len: 15; v_gene: TRBV7-2; j_gene: TRBJ2-1; abundance: .
CDR3aa: CASSPDRFEKGPGELFF; CDR3nt: TGTGCCAGCAGCCCGGACAGGTTTGAAAAGGGCCCCGGGGAGCTGTTTTTT; d_gene: TRBD1; len: 17; v_gene: TRBV5-4; j_gene: TRBJ2-2; abundance: .
CDR3aa: CASSWTGDANEKLFF; CDR3nt: TGTGCCAGCAGCTGGACGGGTGATGCTAATGAAAAACTGTTTTTT; d_gene: .; len: 15; v_gene: TRBV5-6; j_gene: TRBJ1-4; abundance: .
CDR3aa: CASSYSGGYNEQFF; CDR3nt: TGTGCCAGCAGTTACTCAGGAGGGTACAATGAGCAGTTCTTC; d_gene: .; len: 14; v_gene: TRBV6-5; j_gene: TRBJ2-1; abundance: .
CDR3aa: CASSNRDIGNSPLHF; CDR3nt: TGTGCCAGCAGCAACCGGGACATAGGAAATTCACCCCTCCACTTT; d_gene: .; len: 15; v_gene: TRBV9; j_gene: TRBJ1-6; abundance: .
CDR3aa: CASSLGDNEQFF; CDR3nt: TGTGCCAGCAGTTTAGGTGACAATGAGCAGTTCTTC; d_gene: .; len: 12; v_gene: TRBV25-1; j_gene: TRBJ2-1; abundance: .
CDR3aa: CASSLDQFGSEAFF; CDR3nt: TGCGCCAGCAGCTTGGACCAGTTCGGTTCTGAAGCTTTCTTT; d_gene: .; len: 14; v_gene: TRBV5-1; j_gene: TRBJ1-1; abundance: .
CDR3aa: CASSAWTGSLFGEQYF; CDR3nt: TGTGCCAGCAGTGCCTGGACAGGGTCCCTGTTTGGCGAGCAGTACTTC; d_gene: TRBD1; len: 16; v_gene: TRBV28; j_gene: TRBJ2-7; abundance: .
CDR3aa: CATSDSTFYEQYF; CDR3nt: TGTGCCACCAGTGATTCAACTTTCTACGAGCAGTACTTC; d_gene: .; len: 13; v_gene: TRBV24-1; j_gene: TRBJ2-7; abundance: once
CDR3aa: CAMTGTRGDTQYF; CDR3nt: TGTGCCATGACCGGGACGCGAGGAGATACGCAGTATTTT; d_gene: .; len: 13; v_gene: TRBV10-3; j_gene: TRBJ2-3; abundance: .
CDR3aa: CASSLRPAFSGANVLTF; CDR3nt: TGCGCCAGCAGCTTGAGACCAGCCTTCTCTGGGGCCAACGTCCTGACTTTC; d_gene: .; len: 17; v_gene: TRBV5-1; j_gene: TRBJ2-6; abundance: few
CDR3aa: CASSQRAGDNEQFF; CDR3nt: TGTGCCAGCAGCCAGCGGGCAGGGGACAATGAGCAGTTCTTC; d_gene: .; len: 14; v_gene: TRBV11-3; j_gene: TRBJ2-1; abundance: .